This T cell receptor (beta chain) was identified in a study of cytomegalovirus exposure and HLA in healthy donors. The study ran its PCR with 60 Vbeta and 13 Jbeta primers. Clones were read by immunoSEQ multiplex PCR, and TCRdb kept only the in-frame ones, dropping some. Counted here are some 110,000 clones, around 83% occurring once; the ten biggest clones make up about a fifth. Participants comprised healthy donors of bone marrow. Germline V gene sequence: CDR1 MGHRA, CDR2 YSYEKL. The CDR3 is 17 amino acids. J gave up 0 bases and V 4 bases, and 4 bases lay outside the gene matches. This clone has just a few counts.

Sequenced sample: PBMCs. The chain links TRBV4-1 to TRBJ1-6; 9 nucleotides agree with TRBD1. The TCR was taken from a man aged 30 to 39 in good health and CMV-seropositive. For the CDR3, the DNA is TGCGCCAGCAGCCCAGGACAGGGGAGCTCCTATAATTCACCCCTCCACTTT. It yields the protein CASSPGQGSSYNSPLHF.